In its sample, the clone carrying this T cell receptor beta chain was seen a few times. The data were obtained in a study of blood T cell repertoires in COVID-19. About the research overall: The origin of the acute and convalescent COVID-19 samples was the United States, Italy and Spain. PBMCs, B-cell-depleted T cells, or T cells were the source of the cDNA or gDNA that made up the material.

In the original analysis: Counts of nucleated cells, estimated from reference gene primer amplification, were obtained. TCRdb keeps only in-frame clones here, not all; method: immunoSEQ multiplex PCR. Clonal size and the V and J genes are those of that table, whereas D and trimming came from the DNA. The table lists about 99,000 clones, 79% of them singletons, with 18% in the top ten. The V gene's germline CDR1 is MGHDK and CDR2 SYGVNS. This CDR3 contains 14 residues. The V and J ends lost 6 bases and 3 bases respectively, with 11 bases between them. The chain employs TRBV25-1 and TRBJ2-2; possible D gene TRBD1, 6 bases. This clonotype was sampled from an elderly woman with active or convalescent COVID-19. Material: peripheral blood. CDR3 loop: CASRTGFHTGELFF. The CDR3 DNA reads as TGTGCCAGCAGGACAGGATTTCACACCGGGGAGCTGTTTTTT.